The rows below give T cell receptor beta chains drawn from one sample of a study of T-cell reconstitution after alpha-beta-depleted transplantation in children. Using its own MiXCR run on the PCR reads, TCRdb lists one record per CDR3 protein. The sample has more than 300,000 distinct CDR3 sequences; roughly 15% are singletons. The sample in question was PBMCs, mostly from graft donor cells, obtained 360 days after TCRalphabeta/CD19-depleted stem cell transplant. All receptors derive from a male patient aged 2-15 years who had a stem cell transplant for acute lymphoblastic leukemia, so the T cells may come from the graft donor. CDR3s include the opening cysteine and the closing phenylalanine or tryptophan. The order of the fields is J gene, D gene, V gene, clone size, CDR3 protein, CDR3 DNA. D genes are given only for firm matches. A clone size is listed for some rows: how often the clone was seen (once, few, many), or a class if it is expanded.

>TRBJ2-3|NA|TRBV7-3|few
CASSLGPPRGGRDTQYF
TGTGCCAGCAGCTTAGGACCCCCTCGCGGCGGGCGGGATACGCAGTATTTT
>TRBJ2-7|NA|TRBV7-9|many
CASSPGTGQYF
TGTGCCAGCAGCCCCGGGACCGGGCAGTACTTC
>TRBJ1-1|TRBD1|TRBV4-2|many
CASSQDRGTEAFF
TGTGCCAGCAGCCAGGACAGGGGTACTGAAGCTTTCTTT
>TRBJ2-7|NA|TRBV3-1|many
CASSQGKTGQGAHYEQYF
TGTGCCAGCAGCCAAGGGAAGACGGGGCAGGGCGCCCACTACGAGCAGTACTTC
>TRBJ2-7|TRBD2|TRBV7-2|few
CASTLAGLAGYEQYF
TGTGCCAGCACATTAGCGGGACTAGCGGGCTACGAGCAGTACTTC
>TRBJ2-7|TRBD1|TRBV4-2|NA
CASSQEMGQGDEQYF
TGTGCCAGCAGCCAAGAGATGGGACAGGGGGACGAGCAGTACTTC
>TRBJ2-1|TRBD2|TRBV20-1|NA
CSVPLSWAGTSGRAGSYNEQFF
TGCAGTGTGCCTCTTAGTTGGGCCGGGACTAGCGGGAGGGCCGGCTCCTACAATGAGCAGTTCTTC
>TRBJ1-6|TRBD1|TRBV10-3|NA
CAIRLGQANSPLHF
TGTGCCATCAGGCTCGGACAGGCAAATTCACCCCTCCACTTT
>TRBJ2-1|TRBD2|TRBV4-3|many
CASSQGTSGINEQFF
TGCGCCAGCAGCCAAGGAACTAGCGGGATTAATGAGCAGTTCTTC
>TRBJ2-1|TRBD2|TRBV12-3/TRBV12-4|many
CASSLRTSGGNEQFF
TGTGCCAGCAGCCTCCGGACTAGCGGGGGGAATGAGCAGTTCTTC
>TRBJ2-2|NA|TRBV20-1|few
CSATPTGLGAYTGELFF
TGCAGTGCTACGCCTACAGGGCTTGGGGCTTACACCGGGGAGCTGTTTTTT
>TRBJ2-2|NA|TRBV7-8|few
CASSFVRPRTGELFF
TGTGCCAGCAGCTTCGTGAGGCCGAGGACCGGGGAGCTGTTTTTT
>TRBJ2-7|NA|TRBV20-1|NA
CSGARETAYEQYF
TGCAGTGGGGCCCGGGAGACTGCCTACGAGCAGTACTTC
>TRBJ2-2|NA|TRBV3-1|NA
CASSHVGELFF
TGTGCCAGCAGCCATGTCGGGGAGCTGTTTTTT
>TRBJ2-6|NA|TRBV30|few
CAWSPKGLSSGANVLTF
TGTGCCTGGAGTCCGAAGGGACTCAGCTCTGGGGCCAACGTCCTGACTTTC
>TRBJ2-5|TRBD1|TRBV25-1|once
CASSDPTGGLETQYF
TGTGCCAGCAGTGACCCGACAGGGGGGCTAGAGACCCAGTACTTC
>TRBJ2-5|NA|TRBV6-5|few
CASSYGGAARQETQYF
TGTGCCAGCAGTTACGGGGGGGCCGCCCGGCAAGAGACCCAGTACTTC
>TRBJ2-7|TRBD2|TRBV12-5|few
CASGPTGLAGESEQYF
TGTGCTAGTGGTCCCACGGGACTAGCGGGAGAGAGCGAGCAGTACTTC
>TRBJ2-1|NA|TRBV6-5|many
CASSYQELGKNEQFF
TGTGCCAGCAGTTACCAAGAGTTGGGTAAGAATGAGCAGTTCTTC
>TRBJ1-2|NA|TRBV12-3/TRBV12-4|many
CASSLRTPVYGYTF
TGTGCCAGCAGTCTCAGAACACCGGTCTATGGCTACACCTTC
>TRBJ1-3|TRBD1|TRBV2|NA
CASRQGTSSGNTIYF
TGTGCCAGCCGACAGGGTACGAGCTCTGGAAACACCATATATTTT
>TRBJ2-1|TRBD2|TRBV12-3/TRBV12-4|few
CASSLAGGPSGNEQFF
TGTGCCAGCAGTTTAGCGGGAGGGCCGTCGGGCAATGAGCAGTTCTTC
>TRBJ1-2|NA|TRBV20-1|NA
CSARSQGSKANYGYTF
TGCAGTGCTAGATCACAGGGATCCAAAGCAAACTATGGCTACACCTTC
>TRBJ2-1|TRBD2|TRBV28|NA
CASSLPLWVGGPSYNEQFF
TGTGCCAGCAGTCTGCCCCTTTGGGTGGGAGGGCCCTCCTACAATGAGCAGTTCTTC
>TRBJ1-4|TRBD1|TRBV20-1|many
CSARTGGSNEKLFF
TGCAGTGCTCGGACAGGGGGCTCAAATGAAAAACTGTTTTTT
>TRBJ2-1|NA|TRBV7-2|NA
CASSLPRVLHNEQFF
TGTGCCAGCAGCTTACCGCGGGTTCTACACAATGAGCAGTTCTTC
>TRBJ2-7|NA|TRBV28|few
CASSSRDNYEQYF
TGTGCCAGCAGTTCCCGGGACAACTACGAGCAGTACTTC
>TRBJ2-1|TRBD1|TRBV5-1|few
CASSSGTGNNEQFF
TGCGCCAGCAGCTCCGGGACAGGTAACAATGAGCAGTTCTTC
>TRBJ2-1|TRBD2|TRBV27|few
CASSNFLPGLGNNEQFF
TGTGCCAGCAGTAACTTCCTACCGGGACTAGGAAACAATGAGCAGTTCTTC
>TRBJ2-5|TRBD2|TRBV5-6|NA
CASSPTLAGVQETQYF
TGTGCCAGCAGCCCCACCCTAGCGGGAGTCCAAGAGACCCAGTACTTC
>TRBJ2-1|TRBD1|TRBV5-6|NA
CASSLPPGQPSSYNEQFF
TGTGCCAGCAGCTTGCCTCCGGGACAGCCTTCCTCCTACAATGAGCAGTTCTTC
>TRBJ2-7|NA|TRBV25-1|many
CASSESWTSYEQYF
TGTGCCAGCAGTGAATCGTGGACCTCCTACGAGCAGTACTTC
>TRBJ2-5|TRBD2|TRBV29-1|NA
CSHTSGRETQYF
TGCAGCCACACTAGCGGGAGAGAGACCCAGTACTTC